This T cell receptor delta chain comes out of a study of gammadelta T cells in human blood (dated by TCRdb to about 2020). Library preparation was by RT-PCR. Sequencing was performed on an Illumina MiSeq. TCRdb called clones anew from the public reads via CATT; matching DNA rows were later pooled. This sample has 1,500 or so delta-chain clones in its table, and 15% to 20% of those were observed once. Clones ranked in the top ten supply roughly a tenth of the sample. V is clipped by 1 base and J by 0 bases, and the sequence between their germline boundaries is 24 bases long. Looking up the germline V gene yields CDR1 TSWWSYY and CDR2 QGS. The CDR3 runs 20 amino acids, cysteine and phenylalanine included. Only the CDR3 portion is preserved as DNA: 60 bases, with reading frame beginning at the first base. General findings and caveats noted by the study authors: According to the study, polyclonal expansion of innate gamma-delta T cells right after birth appeared to be driven by microbial exposure.

This clone is classified as large (0.1 to 1%). The specificity of this receptor is unknown. No base-level quality is on record; no much larger clone is a single base apart. This TCR was sampled from a human donor. Recombination connected TRDV1 to TRDJ1; the D gene is possibly TRDD3, with 5 bases matching. Material for sequencing was non-Vgamma9Vdelta2 gamma-delta T cells from infant blood. The nucleotide sequence reads as follows: TGTGCTCTTGGGGAACCCAGGGCTCGCGAGGGGGTCCATTACACCGATAAACTCATCTTT. Translated, this is CALGEPRAREGVHYTDKLIF.